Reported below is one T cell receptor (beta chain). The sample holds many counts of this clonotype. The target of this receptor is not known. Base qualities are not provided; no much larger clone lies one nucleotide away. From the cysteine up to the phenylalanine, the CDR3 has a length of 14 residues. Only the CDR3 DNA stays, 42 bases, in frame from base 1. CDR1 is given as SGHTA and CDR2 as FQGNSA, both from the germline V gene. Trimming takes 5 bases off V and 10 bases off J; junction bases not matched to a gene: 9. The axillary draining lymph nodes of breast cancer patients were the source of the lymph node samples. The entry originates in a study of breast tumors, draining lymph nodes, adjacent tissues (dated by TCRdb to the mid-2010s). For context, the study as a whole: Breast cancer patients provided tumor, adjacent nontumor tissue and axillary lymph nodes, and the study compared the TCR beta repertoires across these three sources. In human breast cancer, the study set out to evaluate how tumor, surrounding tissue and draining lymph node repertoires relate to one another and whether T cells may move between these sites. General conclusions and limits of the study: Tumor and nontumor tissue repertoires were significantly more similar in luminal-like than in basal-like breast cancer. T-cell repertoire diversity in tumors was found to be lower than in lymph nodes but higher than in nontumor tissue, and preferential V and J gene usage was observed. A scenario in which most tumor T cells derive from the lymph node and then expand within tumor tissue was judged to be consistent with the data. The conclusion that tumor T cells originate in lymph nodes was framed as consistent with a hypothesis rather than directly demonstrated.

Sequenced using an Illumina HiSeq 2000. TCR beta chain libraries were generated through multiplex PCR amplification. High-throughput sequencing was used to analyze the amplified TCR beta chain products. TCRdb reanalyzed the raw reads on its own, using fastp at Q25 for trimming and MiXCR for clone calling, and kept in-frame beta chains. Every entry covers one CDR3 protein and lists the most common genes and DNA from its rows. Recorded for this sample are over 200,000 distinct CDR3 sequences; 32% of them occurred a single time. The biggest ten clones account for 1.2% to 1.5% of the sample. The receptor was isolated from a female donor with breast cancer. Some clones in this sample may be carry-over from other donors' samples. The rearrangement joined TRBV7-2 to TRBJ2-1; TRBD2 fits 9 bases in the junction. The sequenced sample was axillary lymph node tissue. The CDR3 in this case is CASSPRSGSWEQFF. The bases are TGTGCCAGCAGCCCGCGTAGCGGGAGTTGGGAGCAGTTCTTC. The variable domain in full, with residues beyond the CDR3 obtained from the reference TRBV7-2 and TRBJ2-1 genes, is GAGVSQSPSNKVTEKGKDVELRCDPISGHTALYWYRQSLGQGLEFLIYFQGNSAPDKSGLPSDRFSAERTGGSVSTLTIQRTQQEDSAVYLCASSPRSGSWEQFFGPGTRLTVL.